The T cell receptor (beta chain) described here comes from a study of T cell responses to AZD1222 COVID-19 vaccine. Comments on this clone: Its target is not known.

General study results and limits: Possibly, clonal diversity was underestimated; donors were largely white British and included more females. Only a handful of people who got AZD1222 tested seropositive at baseline. Receipt of two AZD1222 doses was followed by a rise in Spike-specific TCR breadth and depth. Repertoires were obtained solely post-peak T cell response.

Germline values: CDR1 SGHDT, CDR2 YYEEEE. The CDR3 contains 14 residues. The germline V and J ends were trimmed by 5 bases and 3 bases, with 14 bases remaining between them. Method: immunoSEQ multiplex PCR; TCRdb's copy keeps in-frame clones and lacks some. The sample lists 100,000 to 150,000 clones, roughly 90% occurring once. The chain carries TRBV5-6 and TRBJ1-2, with a possible D match to TRBD1 (5 bases). The sample was peripheral blood, taken on day 0 of AZD1222 vaccination. This receptor was taken from an adult in good health. CDR3 sequence reads: CASRVVGEDYGYTF. The CDR3 bases are TGTGCCAGCAGAGTTGTGGGGGAGGACTATGGCTACACCTTC.